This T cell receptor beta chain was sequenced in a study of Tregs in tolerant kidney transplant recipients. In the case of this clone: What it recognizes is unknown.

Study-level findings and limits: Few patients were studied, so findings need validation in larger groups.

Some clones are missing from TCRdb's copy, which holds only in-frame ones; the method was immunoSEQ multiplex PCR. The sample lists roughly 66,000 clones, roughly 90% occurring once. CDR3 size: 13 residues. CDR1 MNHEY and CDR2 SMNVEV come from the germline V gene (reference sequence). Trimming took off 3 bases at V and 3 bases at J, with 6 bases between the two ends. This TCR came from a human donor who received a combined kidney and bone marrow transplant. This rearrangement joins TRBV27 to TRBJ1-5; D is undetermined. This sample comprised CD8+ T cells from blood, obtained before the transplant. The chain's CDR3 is CASSFAANQPQHF. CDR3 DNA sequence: TGTGCCAGCAGTTTTGCGGCCAATCAGCCCCAGCATTTT.